This record looks at one T cell receptor (beta chain) sequence and its context. These data come from a study of cytomegalovirus exposure and HLA in healthy donors. The PCR made use of 60 Vbeta and 13 Jbeta primers. The protocol was immunoSEQ multiplex PCR, while the TCRdb copy is restricted to in-frame clones and leaves out a portion. The sample gives about 190,000 clones, more than 65% of which show up once; around 3.9% is in the top ten. With 8 bases clipped from V and 5 bases from J, the junction kept 3 bases outside the gene matches. CDR3 length: 13 amino acids. CDR1 and CDR2 (germline): WNHNN, SYGVQD (reference sequence).

Sequenced sample: PBMCs. The rearrangement joins TRBV10-1 to TRBJ1-4; TRBD1 aligns across 9 bases. This clonotype was obtained from a man aged 50-60 years in good health and CMV-seronegative. CDR3 loop: CASDGQGNEKLFF. CDR3 bases: TGCGCCAGCGATGGACAGGGGAATGAAAAACTGTTTTTT.